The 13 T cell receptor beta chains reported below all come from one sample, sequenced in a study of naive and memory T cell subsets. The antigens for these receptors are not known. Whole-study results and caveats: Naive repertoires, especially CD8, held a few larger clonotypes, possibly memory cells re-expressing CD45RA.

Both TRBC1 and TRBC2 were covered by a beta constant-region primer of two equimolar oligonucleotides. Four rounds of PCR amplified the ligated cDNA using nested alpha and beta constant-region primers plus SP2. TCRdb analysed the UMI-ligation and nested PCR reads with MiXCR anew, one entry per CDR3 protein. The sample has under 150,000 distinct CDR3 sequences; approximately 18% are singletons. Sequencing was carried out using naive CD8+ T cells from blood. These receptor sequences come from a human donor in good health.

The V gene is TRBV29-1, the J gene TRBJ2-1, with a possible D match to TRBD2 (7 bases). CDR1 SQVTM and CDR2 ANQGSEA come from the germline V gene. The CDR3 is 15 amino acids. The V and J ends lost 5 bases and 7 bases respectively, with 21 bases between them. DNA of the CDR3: TGCAGCGTTAGTTGGAGGGGGGGCCTCTTGAATGAGCAGTTCTTC. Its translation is CSVSWRGGLLNEQFF.

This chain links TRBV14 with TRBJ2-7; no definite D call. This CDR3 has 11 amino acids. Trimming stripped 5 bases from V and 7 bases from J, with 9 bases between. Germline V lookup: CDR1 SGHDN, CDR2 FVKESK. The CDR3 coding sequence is TGTGCCAGCAGCGATCTGAGGGAGCAGTACTTC. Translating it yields CASSDLREQYF.

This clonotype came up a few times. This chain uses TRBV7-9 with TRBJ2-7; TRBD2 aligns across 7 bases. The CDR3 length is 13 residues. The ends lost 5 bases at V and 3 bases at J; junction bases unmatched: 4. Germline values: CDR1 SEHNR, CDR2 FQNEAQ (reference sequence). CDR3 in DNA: TGTGCCAGCAGCCCTCTAGCGGACTACGAGCAGTACTTC. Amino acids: CASSPLADYEQYF.

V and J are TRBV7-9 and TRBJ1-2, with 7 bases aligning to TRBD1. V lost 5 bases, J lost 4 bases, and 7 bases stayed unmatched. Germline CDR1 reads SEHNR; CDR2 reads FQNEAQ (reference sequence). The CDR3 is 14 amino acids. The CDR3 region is CASSEGQDPYGYTF. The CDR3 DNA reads TGTGCCAGCAGCGAAGGACAGGACCCCTATGGCTACACCTTC.

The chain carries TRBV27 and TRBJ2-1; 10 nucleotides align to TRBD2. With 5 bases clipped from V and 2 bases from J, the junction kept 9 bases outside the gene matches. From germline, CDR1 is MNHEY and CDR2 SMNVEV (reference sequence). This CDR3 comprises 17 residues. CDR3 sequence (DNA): TGTGCCAGCAGTCCAGACGCTAGCGGGAGTACCTACAATGAGCAGTTCTTC. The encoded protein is CASSPDASGSTYNEQFF.

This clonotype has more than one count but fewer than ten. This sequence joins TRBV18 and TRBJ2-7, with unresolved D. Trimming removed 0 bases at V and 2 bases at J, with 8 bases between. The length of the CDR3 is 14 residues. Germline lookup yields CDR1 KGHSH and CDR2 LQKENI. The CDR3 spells CASSPPTRTYEQYF. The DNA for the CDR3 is TGTGCCAGCTCACCACCGACCAGAACCTACGAGCAGTACTTC.

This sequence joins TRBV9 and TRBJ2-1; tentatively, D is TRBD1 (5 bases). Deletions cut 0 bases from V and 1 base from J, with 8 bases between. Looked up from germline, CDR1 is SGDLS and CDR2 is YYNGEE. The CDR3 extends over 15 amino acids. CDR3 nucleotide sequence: TGTGCCAGCAGCGTAGGACAGAGTTCCTACAATGAGCAGTTCTTC. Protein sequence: CASSVGQSSYNEQFF. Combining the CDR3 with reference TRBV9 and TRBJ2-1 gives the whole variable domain DSGVTQTPKHLITATGQRVTLRCSPRSGDLSVYWYQQSLDQGLQFLIQYYNGEERAKGNILERFSAQQFPDLHSELNLSSLELGDSALYFCASSVGQSSYNEQFFGPGTRLTVL.

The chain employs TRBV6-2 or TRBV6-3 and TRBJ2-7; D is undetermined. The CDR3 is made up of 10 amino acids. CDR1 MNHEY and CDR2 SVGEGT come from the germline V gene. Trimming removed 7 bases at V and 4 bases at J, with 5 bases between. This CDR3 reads CASKGYEQYF. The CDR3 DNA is TGTGCCAGCAAGGGTTACGAGCAGTACTTC.

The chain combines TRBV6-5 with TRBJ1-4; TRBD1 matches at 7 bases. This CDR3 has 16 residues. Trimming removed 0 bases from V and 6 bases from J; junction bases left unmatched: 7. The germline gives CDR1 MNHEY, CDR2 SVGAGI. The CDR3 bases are TGTGCCAGCAGTTACTCGAGTAGGGGGCAGGATGAAAAACTGTTTTTT. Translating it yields CASSYSSRGQDEKLFF.

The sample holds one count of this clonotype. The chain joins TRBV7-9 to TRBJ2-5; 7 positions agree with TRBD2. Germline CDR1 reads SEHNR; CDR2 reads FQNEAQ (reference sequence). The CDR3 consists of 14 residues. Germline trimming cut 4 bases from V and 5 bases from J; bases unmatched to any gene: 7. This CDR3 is CASSSELARETQYF. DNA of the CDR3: TGTGCCAGCAGCTCAGAACTAGCGAGGGAGACCCAGTACTTC.

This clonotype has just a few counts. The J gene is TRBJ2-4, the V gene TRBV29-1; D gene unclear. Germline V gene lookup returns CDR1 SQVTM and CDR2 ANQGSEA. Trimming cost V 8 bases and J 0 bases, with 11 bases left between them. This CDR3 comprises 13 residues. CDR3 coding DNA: TGCAGCCCTTGTGGGTTAGCCAAAAACATTCAGTACTTC. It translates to CSPCGLAKNIQYF.

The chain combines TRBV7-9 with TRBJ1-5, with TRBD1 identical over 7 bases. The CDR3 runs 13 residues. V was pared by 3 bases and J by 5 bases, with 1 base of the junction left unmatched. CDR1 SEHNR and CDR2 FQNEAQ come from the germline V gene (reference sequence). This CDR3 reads CASSFQGDQPQHF. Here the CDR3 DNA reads TGTGCCAGCAGCTTCCAGGGGGATCAGCCCCAGCATTTT. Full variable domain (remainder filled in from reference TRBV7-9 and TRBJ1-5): DTGVSQNPRHKITKRGQNVTFRCDPISEHNRLYWYRQTLGQGPEFLTYFQNEAQLEKSRLLSDRFSAERPKGSFSTLEIQRTEQGDSAMYLCASSFQGDQPQHFGDGTRLSIL.

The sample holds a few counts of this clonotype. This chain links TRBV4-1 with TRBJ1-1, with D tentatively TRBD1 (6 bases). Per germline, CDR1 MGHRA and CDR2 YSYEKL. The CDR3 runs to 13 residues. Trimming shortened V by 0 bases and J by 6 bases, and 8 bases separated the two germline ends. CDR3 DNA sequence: TGCGCCAGCAGCCAAGAGGGGGGGCCTGAAGCTTTCTTT. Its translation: CASSQEGGPEAFF.